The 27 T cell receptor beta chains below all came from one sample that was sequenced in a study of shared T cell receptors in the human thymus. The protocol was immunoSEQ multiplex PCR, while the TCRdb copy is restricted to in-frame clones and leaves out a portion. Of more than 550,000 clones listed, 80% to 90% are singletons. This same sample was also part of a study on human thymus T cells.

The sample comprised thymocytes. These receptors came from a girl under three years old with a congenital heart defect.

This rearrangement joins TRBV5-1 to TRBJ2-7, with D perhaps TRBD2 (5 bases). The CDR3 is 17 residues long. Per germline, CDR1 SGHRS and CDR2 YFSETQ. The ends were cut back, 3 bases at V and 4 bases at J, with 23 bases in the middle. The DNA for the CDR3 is TGCGCCAGCAGCTGGCGCGGGCCGTATTCGTCTCGTTACGAGCAGTACTTC. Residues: CASSWRGPYSSRYEQYF.

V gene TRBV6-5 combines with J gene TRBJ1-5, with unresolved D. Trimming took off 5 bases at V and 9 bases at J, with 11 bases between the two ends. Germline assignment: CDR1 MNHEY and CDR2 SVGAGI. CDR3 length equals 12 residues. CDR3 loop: CASSRPWAPQHF. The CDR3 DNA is TGTGCCAGCAGTCGTCCCTGGGCGCCCCAGCATTTT.

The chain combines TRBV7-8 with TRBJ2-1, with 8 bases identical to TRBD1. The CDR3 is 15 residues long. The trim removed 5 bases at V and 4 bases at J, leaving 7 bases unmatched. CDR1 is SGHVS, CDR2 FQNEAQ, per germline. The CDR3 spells CASSGRQGPYNEQFF. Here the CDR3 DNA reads TGTGCCAGCAGCGGACGACAGGGGCCTTACAATGAGCAGTTCTTC. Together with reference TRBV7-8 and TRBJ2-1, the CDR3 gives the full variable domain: GAGVSQSPRYKVAKRGQDVALRCDPISGHVSLFWYQQALGQGPEFLTYFQNEAQLDKSGLPSDRFFAERPEGSVSTLKIQRTQQEDSAVYLCASSGRQGPYNEQFFGPGTRLTVL.

The CDR3: CASSLGRLGSYEQYF. Here the CDR3 DNA reads TGTGCCAGCAGCTTGGGTCGACTCGGGAGCTACGAGCAGTACTTC. This sequence joins TRBV7-2 and TRBJ2-7, with TRBD2 as a possible D gene (6 bases). The germline V and J ends were trimmed by 3 bases and 3 bases, with 15 bases remaining between them. Germline-derived CDR1 and CDR2 are SGHTA and FQGNSA. This CDR3 is built from 15 residues.

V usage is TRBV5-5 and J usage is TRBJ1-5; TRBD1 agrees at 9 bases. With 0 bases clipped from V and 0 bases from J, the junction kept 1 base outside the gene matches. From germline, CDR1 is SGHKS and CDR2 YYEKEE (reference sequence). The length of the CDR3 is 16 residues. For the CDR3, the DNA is TGTGCCAGCAGCTTGGGGGACAGGGATAGCAATCAGCCCCAGCATTTT. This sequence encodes CASSLGDRDSNQPQHF.

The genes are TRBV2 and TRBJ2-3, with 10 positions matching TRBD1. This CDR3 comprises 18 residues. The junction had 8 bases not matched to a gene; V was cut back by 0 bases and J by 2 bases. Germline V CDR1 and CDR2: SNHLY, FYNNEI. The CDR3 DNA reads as TGTGCCAGCAGTGAAGCGGCTCGGACAGGGGGTTCCACAGATACGCAGTATTTT. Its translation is CASSEAARTGGSTDTQYF.

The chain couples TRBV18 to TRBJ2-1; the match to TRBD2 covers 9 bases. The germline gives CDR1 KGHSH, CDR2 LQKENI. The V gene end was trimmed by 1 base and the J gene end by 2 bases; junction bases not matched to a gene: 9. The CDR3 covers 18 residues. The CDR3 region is CASSPLDGGGGAYNEQFF. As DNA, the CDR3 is TGTGCCAGCTCACCACTGGACGGGGGCGGGGGGGCCTACAATGAGCAGTTCTTC.

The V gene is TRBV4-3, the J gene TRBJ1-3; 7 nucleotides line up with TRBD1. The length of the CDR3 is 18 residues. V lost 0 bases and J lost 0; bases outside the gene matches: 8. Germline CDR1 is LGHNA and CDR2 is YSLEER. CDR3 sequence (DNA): TGCGCCAGCAGCCAAGAGGGACAGCCTGGAGGCTCTGGAAACACCATATATTTT. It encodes CASSQEGQPGGSGNTIYF.

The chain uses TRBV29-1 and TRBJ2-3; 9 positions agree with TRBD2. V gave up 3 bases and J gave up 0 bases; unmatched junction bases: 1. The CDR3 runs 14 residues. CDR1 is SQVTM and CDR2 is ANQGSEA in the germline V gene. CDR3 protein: CSVDSGGSTDTQYF. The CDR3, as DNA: TGCAGCGTTGACAGCGGGGGGAGCACAGATACGCAGTATTTT.

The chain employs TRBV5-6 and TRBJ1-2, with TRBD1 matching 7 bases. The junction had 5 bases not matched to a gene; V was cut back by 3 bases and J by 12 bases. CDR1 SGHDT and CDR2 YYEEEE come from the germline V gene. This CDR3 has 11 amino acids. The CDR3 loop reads CASSSGQANTF. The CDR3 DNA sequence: TGTGCCAGCAGCTCCGGACAGGCAAACACCTTC.

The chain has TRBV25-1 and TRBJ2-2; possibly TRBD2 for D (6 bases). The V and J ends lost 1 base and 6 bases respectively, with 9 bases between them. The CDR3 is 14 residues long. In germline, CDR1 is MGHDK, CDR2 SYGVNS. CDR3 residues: CASSESGEAGELFF. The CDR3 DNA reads TGTGCCAGCAGTGAATCCGGGGAGGCCGGGGAGCTGTTTTTT.

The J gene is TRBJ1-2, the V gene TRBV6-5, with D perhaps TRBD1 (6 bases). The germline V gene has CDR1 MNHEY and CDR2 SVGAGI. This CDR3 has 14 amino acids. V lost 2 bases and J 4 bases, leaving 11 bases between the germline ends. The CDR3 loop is CASSYRRGGYGYTF. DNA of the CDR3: TGTGCCAGCAGTTACCGTCGAGGGGGCTATGGCTACACCTTC.

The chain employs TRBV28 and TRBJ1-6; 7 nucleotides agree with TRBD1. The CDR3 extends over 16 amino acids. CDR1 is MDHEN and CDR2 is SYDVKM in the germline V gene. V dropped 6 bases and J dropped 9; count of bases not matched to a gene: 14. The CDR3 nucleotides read TGTGCCAGCAGGAGGCTTAGTCCAGGGGGATTTTCACCCCTCCACTTT. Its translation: CASRRLSPGGFSPLHF.

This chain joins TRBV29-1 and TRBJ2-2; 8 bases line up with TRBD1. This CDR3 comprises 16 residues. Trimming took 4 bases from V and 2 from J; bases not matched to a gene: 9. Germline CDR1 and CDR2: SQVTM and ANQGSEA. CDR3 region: CSVGCFSGGNTGELFF. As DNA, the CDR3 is TGCAGCGTTGGTTGTTTTTCAGGGGGCAACACCGGGGAGCTGTTTTTT.

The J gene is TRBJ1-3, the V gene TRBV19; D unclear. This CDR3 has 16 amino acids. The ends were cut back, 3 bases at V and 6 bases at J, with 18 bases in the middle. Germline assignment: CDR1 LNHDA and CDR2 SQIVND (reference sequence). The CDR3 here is CASSMLDGGYENTIYF. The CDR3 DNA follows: TGTGCCAGTAGTATGTTGGATGGAGGGTACGAAAACACCATATATTTT.

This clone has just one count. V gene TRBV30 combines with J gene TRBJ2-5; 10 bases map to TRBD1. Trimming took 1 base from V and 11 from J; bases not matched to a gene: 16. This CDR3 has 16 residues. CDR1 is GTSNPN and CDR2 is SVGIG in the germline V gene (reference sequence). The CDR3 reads CAWSAGGDRGWSEQYF. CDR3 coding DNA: TGTGCCTGGAGTGCGGGGGGGGACAGGGGTTGGTCAGAGCAGTACTTC.

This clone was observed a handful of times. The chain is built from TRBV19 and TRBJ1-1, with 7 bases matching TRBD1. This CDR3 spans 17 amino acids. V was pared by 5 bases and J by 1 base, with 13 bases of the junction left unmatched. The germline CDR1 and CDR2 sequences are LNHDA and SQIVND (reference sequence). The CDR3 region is CASSLHRQGRENTEAFF. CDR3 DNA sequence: TGTGCCAGTAGTCTTCATCGACAGGGCCGAGAGAACACTGAAGCTTTCTTT.

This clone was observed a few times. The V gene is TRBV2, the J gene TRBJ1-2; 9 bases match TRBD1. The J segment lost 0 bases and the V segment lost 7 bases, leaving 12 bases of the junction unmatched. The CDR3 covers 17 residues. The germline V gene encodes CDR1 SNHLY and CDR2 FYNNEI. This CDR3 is CASTHAGTGLSNYGYTF. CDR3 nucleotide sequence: TGTGCCAGCACCCATGCCGGGACAGGGCTGTCTAACTATGGCTACACCTTC.

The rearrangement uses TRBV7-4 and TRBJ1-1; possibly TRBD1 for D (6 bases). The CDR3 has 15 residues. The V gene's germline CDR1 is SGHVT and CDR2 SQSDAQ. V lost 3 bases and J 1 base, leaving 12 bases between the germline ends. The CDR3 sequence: CASSFPRTENTEAFF. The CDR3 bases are TGTGCCAGCAGCTTTCCTCGGACAGAGAACACTGAAGCTTTCTTT.

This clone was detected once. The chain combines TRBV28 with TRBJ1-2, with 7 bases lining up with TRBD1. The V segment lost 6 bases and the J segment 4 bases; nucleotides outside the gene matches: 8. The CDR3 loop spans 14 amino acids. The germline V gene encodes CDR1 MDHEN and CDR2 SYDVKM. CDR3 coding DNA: TGTGCCAGCAGACAATCCACAGGGGTCTATGGCTACACCTTC. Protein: CASRQSTGVYGYTF.

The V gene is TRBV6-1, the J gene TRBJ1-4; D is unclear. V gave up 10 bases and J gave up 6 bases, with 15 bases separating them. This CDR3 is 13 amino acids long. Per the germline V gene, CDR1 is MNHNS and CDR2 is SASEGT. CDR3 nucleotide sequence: TGTGCCACCCTGAACCTGCGGCATGAAAAACTGTTTTTT. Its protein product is CATLNLRHEKLFF.

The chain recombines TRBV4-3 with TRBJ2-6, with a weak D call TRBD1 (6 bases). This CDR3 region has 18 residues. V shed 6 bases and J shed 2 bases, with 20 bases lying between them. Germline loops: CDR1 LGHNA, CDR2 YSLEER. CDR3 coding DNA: TGCGCCAGCAGGGGGTCGGAAAAAACAGGGCCTGGGGCCAACGTCCTGACTTTC. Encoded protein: CASRGSEKTGPGANVLTF.

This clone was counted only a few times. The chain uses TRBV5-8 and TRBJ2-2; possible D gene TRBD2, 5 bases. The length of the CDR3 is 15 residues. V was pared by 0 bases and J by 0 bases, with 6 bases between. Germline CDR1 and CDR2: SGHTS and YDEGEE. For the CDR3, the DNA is TGTGCCAGCAGCTTGGCCGGGACGAACACCGGGGAGCTGTTTTTT. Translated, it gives CASSLAGTNTGELFF.

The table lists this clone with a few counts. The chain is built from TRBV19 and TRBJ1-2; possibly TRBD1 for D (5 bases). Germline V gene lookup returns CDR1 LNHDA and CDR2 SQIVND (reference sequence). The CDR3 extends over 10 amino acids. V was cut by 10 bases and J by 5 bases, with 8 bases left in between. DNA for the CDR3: TGTGCCACGGCAGGGTATGGCTACACCTTC. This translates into CATAGYGYTF.

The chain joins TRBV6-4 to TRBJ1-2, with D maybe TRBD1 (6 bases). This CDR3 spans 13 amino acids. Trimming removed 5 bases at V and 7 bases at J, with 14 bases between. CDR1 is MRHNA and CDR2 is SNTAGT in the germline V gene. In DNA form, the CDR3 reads TGTGCCAGCAGTCCAGAGGACAGATCTGGCTACACCTTC. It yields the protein CASSPEDRSGYTF.

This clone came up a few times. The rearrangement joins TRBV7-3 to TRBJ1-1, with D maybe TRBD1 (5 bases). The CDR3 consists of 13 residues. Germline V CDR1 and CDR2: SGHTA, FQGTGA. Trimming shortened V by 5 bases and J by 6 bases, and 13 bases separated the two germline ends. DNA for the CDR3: TGTGCCAGCAGCGACAGAAACTCCTCTGAAGCTTTCTTT. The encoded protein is CASSDRNSSEAFF.

This CDR3 reads CASSTAEQARGSPLHF. The CDR3 DNA reads TGTGCCAGCAGCACGGCCGAGCAGGCCCGGGGTTCACCCCTCCACTTT. The chain has TRBV5-4 and TRBJ1-6; the D is unclear. Germline V gene data show CDR1 as SGHNT and CDR2 as YYREEE (reference sequence). This CDR3 has 16 amino acids. Trimming stripped 4 bases from V and 9 bases from J, with 20 bases between.